One T cell receptor (beta chain) is described in this entry. The antigen remains undetermined. This record belongs to a study of monozygotic twins with inflammatory bowel disease. The CDR3 consists of 19 residues. Germline V gives CDR1 LGHNA, CDR2 YNFKEQ. From its re-call of the 5' RACE reads, TCRdb lists each CDR3 protein once, without DNA. In all, the sample yields about 380,000 distinct CDR3 sequences. Study-wide results and limits: Results did not support any single strong IBD-associated signal or clonotype.

Per donor there was one draw, yielding a blood sample of around 2.5 ml. The V gene is TRBV4-2, the J gene TRBJ1-1; TCRdb gives TRBD1 as the D gene, but with no DNA this cannot be confirmed. The source material was blood. The clonotype originates from a human donor with ulcerative colitis or Crohn's disease, or a healthy co-twin of an affected twin (not recorded which). This CDR3 reads CASSQDQRGTGTMNTEAFF.